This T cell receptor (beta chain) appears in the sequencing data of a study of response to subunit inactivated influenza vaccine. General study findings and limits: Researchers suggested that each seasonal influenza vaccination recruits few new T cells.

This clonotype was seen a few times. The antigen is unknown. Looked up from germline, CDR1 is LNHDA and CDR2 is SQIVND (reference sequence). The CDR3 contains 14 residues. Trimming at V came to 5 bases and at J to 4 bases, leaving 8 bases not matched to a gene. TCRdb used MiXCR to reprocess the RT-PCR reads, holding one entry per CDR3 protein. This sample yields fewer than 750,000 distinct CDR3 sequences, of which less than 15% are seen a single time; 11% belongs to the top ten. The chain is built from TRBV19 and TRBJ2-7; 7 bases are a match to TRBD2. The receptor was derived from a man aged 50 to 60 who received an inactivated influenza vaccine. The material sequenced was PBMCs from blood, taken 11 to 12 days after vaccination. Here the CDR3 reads CASSPRTSFYEQYF. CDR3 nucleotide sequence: TGTGCCAGTAGTCCGCGGACTAGTTTTTACGAGCAGTACTTC.